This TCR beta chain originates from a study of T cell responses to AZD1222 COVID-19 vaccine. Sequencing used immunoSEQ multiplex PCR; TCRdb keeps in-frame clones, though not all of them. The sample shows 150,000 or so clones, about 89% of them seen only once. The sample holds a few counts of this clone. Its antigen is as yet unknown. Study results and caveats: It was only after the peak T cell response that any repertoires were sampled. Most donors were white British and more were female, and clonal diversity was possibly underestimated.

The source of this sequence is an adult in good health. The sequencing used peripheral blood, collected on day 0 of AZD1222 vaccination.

CDR3 bases: TGTGCCAGCAGCCCGTCGACGGGAGATTTCTACAATGAGCAGTTCTTC. Protein sequence: CASSPSTGDFYNEQFF. The J gene is TRBJ2-1, the V gene TRBV7-6; weak D call: TRBD2 (6 bases). The V end was cut by 5 bases, the J end by 3 bases, with 17 bases between. This CDR3 contains 16 residues. Germline V lookup: CDR1 SGHVS, CDR2 FNYEAQ.